The rows below give T cell receptor beta chains drawn from one sample of a study of neurological immune-mediated disorders. TCRdb itself ran the 5' RACE reads through MiXCR, one entry per CDR3 protein. Of 84,000 or so distinct CDR3 sequences in the sample, roughly 13% are singletons; the top ten hold approximately 4.5%. The specimen was PBMCs. The receptors were gathered from a female donor with HTLV-1-associated myelopathy (HAM/TSP). CDR3s include the opening cysteine and the closing phenylalanine or tryptophan. Fields, in order: J gene, V gene, clone size, CDR3 protein. Clone size is stated in some rows and not others, as once, few, many or a class when expanded.

J: TRBJ2-3; V: TRBV2; size: many; CDR3: CASSEQGTDTQYF
J: TRBJ2-7; V: TRBV20-1; size: many; CDR3: CSALRDRTYEQYF
J: TRBJ2-2; V: TRBV11-2; size: many; CDR3: CASSLDGGVTGELFF
J: TRBJ2-7; V: TRBV7-8; size: many; CDR3: CASSFRDREGKEQYF
J: TRBJ2-7; V: TRBV5-1; size: many; CDR3: CASSLLGQGSYEQYF
J: TRBJ2-7; V: TRBV3-1; size: few; CDR3: CASSQVLARENEQYF
J: TRBJ2-1; V: TRBV7-2; size: many; CDR3: CASRLLAGGPGEQFF
J: TRBJ2-1; V: TRBV5-1; size: NA; CDR3: CASSTTGSSYNEQFF
J: TRBJ1-5; V: TRBV6-6; size: many; CDR3: CASIRDLGNQPQHF
J: TRBJ2-1; V: TRBV29-1; size: many; CDR3: CSVVSLLIYNEQFF
J: TRBJ2-1; V: TRBV5-1; size: many; CDR3: CASSLSGTGVYNEQFF
J: TRBJ2-3; V: TRBV12-3/TRBV12-4; size: many; CDR3: CASSSVGGPRDTQYF
J: TRBJ2-1; V: TRBV28; size: many; CDR3: CASTPWGSSYNEQFF
J: TRBJ2-2; V: TRBV19; size: NA; CDR3: CASSWIGELFF
J: TRBJ2-5; V: TRBV20-1; size: NA; CDR3: CSASSRETQYF
J: TRBJ1-6; V: TRBV27; size: many; CDR3: CASSSGDRNNSPLHF
J: TRBJ1-1; V: TRBV28; size: many; CDR3: CASPTGLLTEAFF
J: TRBJ2-3; V: TRBV6-6; size: many; CDR3: CASSYLDTQYF
J: TRBJ2-5; V: TRBV10-3; size: many; CDR3: CAISEPAAAQETQYF
J: TRBJ1-6; V: TRBV20-1; size: many; CDR3: CSASFFGQDYNSPLHF
J: TRBJ1-5; V: TRBV25-1; size: many; CDR3: CASSPDQPQHF
J: TRBJ2-3; V: TRBV7-2; size: many; CDR3: CASSPGGPSRSDTQYF
J: TRBJ1-5; V: TRBV2; size: many; CDR3: CASAAGAQPQHF
J: TRBJ1-2; V: TRBV12-3/TRBV12-4; size: many; CDR3: CASSSQHSGYGYTF
J: TRBJ1-5; V: TRBV7-2; size: many; CDR3: CASSLDVRGNQPQHF
J: TRBJ2-1; V: TRBV5-1; size: many; CDR3: CASSLNGLSVNEQFF
J: TRBJ2-2; V: TRBV7-9; size: few; CDR3: CASRPQGANTGELFF
J: TRBJ2-7; V: TRBV20-1; size: NA; CDR3: CSARRVDAVVYEQYF
J: TRBJ2-5; V: TRBV4-1; size: many; CDR3: CASSQAGTSAETQYF
J: TRBJ2-3; V: TRBV7-9; size: many; CDR3: CASSLDARGTDTQYF
J: TRBJ2-7; V: TRBV4-1; size: NA; CDR3: CASSQELFLPLRRYF
J: TRBJ2-2; V: TRBV5-1; size: many; CDR3: CASSLGLADNTGELFF
J: TRBJ1-4; V: TRBV5-1; size: many; CDR3: CASRPGTGNEKLFF
J: TRBJ2-1; V: TRBV5-1; size: many; CDR3: CASRSGPTTNNEQFF
J: TRBJ2-1; V: TRBV12-3/TRBV12-4; size: many; CDR3: CASRTSSGGAGEQFF
J: TRBJ2-2; V: TRBV27; size: many; CDR3: CASSLSTGELFF
J: TRBJ1-1; V: TRBV5-1; size: many; CDR3: CASSGQVNTEAFF
J: TRBJ2-7; V: TRBV4-1; size: many; CDR3: CASSQDWGATRGEQYF
J: TRBJ2-7; V: TRBV10-2; size: few; CDR3: CASSGSGTANYEQYF
J: TRBJ2-7; V: TRBV20-1; size: many; CDR3: CSATHRRASSYEQYF
J: TRBJ1-5; V: TRBV18; size: many; CDR3: CASSPGVYSNQPQHF
J: TRBJ2-3; V: TRBV18; size: NA; CDR3: CASSPTAWRTDTQYF
J: TRBJ2-1; V: TRBV5-6; size: many; CDR3: CASSRGLAGVSGEQFF
J: TRBJ2-2; V: TRBV5-1; size: many; CDR3: CASIKEGTGSTGELFF
J: TRBJ2-7; V: TRBV5-1; size: many; CDR3: CASSFLSGAGMYEQYF
J: TRBJ2-7; V: TRBV7-8; size: many; CDR3: CASSLWTSSYEQYF
J: TRBJ2-2; V: TRBV7-7; size: NA; CDR3: CASSHQDRHTGELFF
J: TRBJ1-6; V: TRBV25-1; size: many; CDR3: CASSVRDRDNSPLHF
J: TRBJ2-2; V: TRBV6-5; size: many; CDR3: CASSYSITGFDGELFF
J: TRBJ2-2; V: TRBV7-7; size: many; CDR3: CASSFAGGGTGELFF
J: TRBJ1-1; V: TRBV6-6; size: NA; CDR3: CASRLQGLSTAEAFF
J: TRBJ1-2; V: TRBV7-2; size: many; CDR3: CASSLVTGTGRNYGYTF
J: TRBJ2-2; V: TRBV6-5; size: NA; CDR3: CASSYSASGGLVGELFF
J: TRBJ2-7; V: TRBV6-5; size: many; CDR3: CASSSSQQGGREQYF
J: TRBJ1-5; V: TRBV7-9; size: many; CDR3: CASSLAVGECWVNQPQHF
J: TRBJ2-7; V: TRBV15; size: many; CDR3: CATSRGGGRSSYEQYF
J: TRBJ2-5; V: TRBV7-7; size: many; CDR3: CASSKRTGDEETQYF
J: TRBJ2-5; V: TRBV5-1; size: many; CDR3: CASRRDRGYGIQETQYF
J: TRBJ1-5; V: TRBV7-9; size: many; CDR3: CASSLDRLVPGDQPQHF
J: TRBJ1-2; V: TRBV10-2; size: NA; CDR3: CANSADRGHGYTF